This note documents a single TCR beta chain sequence. No antigen is known for it. Via MiXCR, TCRdb re-called the 5' RACE reads, giving one row per CDR3 protein. The sample has about 270,000 distinct CDR3 sequences, about 16% seen once. The entry originates in a study of T-cell memory formation after mild COVID-19. Overall study findings and caveats: Some clones that responded turned up in pre-infection memory, which suggests that cross-reactive memory joined in.

Germline V gene data show CDR1 as MNHNS and CDR2 as SASEGT. The V end was cut by 6 bases, the J end by 7 bases, with 13 bases between. The CDR3 totals 13 residues. The sequence was collected from a man aged 18 to 30 who had mild COVID-19 (a few samples of this study predate the infection). Cell type and time point are not known. The rearrangement links TRBV6-1 to TRBJ2-1; D call uncertain. Sequencing was performed on PBMCs or a T cell subset sorted from them (not recorded which). The CDR3 reads CASRRTAPNEQFF. In nucleotides, the CDR3 is TGTGCCAGCAGGAGGACCGCCCCTAATGAGCAGTTCTTC.